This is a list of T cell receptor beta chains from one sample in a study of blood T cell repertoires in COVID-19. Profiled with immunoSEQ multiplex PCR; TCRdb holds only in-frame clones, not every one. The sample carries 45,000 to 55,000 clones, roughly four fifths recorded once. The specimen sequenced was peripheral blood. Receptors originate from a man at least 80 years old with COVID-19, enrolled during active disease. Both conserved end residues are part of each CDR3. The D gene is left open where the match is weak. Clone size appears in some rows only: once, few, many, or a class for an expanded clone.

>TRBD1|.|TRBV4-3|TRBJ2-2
TGCGCCAGCAGCCTCGACAGGGAAATTCCAACCGGGGAGCTGTTTTTT
CASSLDREIPTGELFF
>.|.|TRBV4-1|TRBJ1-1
TGCGCCAGCACCCTAAACAAGGGGAACGCTGAAGCTTTCTTT
CASTLNKGNAEAFF
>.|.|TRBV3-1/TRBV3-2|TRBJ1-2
TGTGCCAGCAGCCGGAGGTCAGGGGTCGACGGCTACACCTTC
CASSRRSGVDGYTF
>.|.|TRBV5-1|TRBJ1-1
TGCGCCAGCGCAGTTGACGGACACCAAGCTTTCTTT
CASAVDGHQAFF
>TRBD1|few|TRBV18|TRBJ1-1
TGTGCCAGCTCACCCCAGACAGGGGGCACTGAAGCTTTCTTT
CASSPQTGGTEAFF
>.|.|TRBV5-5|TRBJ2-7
TGTGCCAGCAGCTTGAACTTACAGGTCAGGCAGTACTTC
CASSLNLQVRQYF
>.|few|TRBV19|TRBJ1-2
TGTGCCAGTAGTGAACAGGGTTCCTATGGCTACACCTTC
CASSEQGSYGYTF
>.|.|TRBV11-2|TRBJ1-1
TGTGCCAGCAGCTCCGTATCGGGAAGCACTGAAGCTTTCTTT
CASSSVSGSTEAFF
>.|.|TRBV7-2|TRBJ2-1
TGTGCCAGCAGCTTAGCCTCGGCGCTCTCAGGCTACAATGAGCAGTTCTTC
CASSLASALSGYNEQFF
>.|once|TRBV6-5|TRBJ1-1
TGTGCCAGCAGCCCCTTGGCTGGGCGCACTGAAGCTTTCTTT
CASSPLAGRTEAFF
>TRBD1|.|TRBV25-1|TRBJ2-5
TGTGCCAGCAGTGCCGTTCCGGGACAGGGGTTCCAAGAGACCCAGTACTTC
CASSAVPGQGFQETQYF
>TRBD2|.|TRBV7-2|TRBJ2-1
TGTGCCAGCAGCCCCCGTGTAGCGGGGCCCAATGAGCAGTTCTTC
CASSPRVAGPNEQFF